This T cell receptor beta chain is drawn from a study of T cell repertoires in aging, cancer and after chemotherapy. TCR beta rearrangements were amplified from peripheral blood genomic DNA. By sample share, this clonotype is medium-sized. Germline CDR1 and CDR2: MNHEY and SVGAGI. The CDR3 is 14 residues long. V was clipped by 3 bases and J by 4 bases, with 10 bases between them. A mixed TRB-A/B primer pool amplified rearranged TRB by multiplex touch-down PCR. TCRdb analysed the multiplex PCR reads with MiXCR anew, one entry per CDR3 protein. The sample lists 2,100 or so distinct CDR3 sequences, just under 20% occurring once.

The chain uses TRBV6-5 and TRBJ2-1, with unresolved D. This clonotype was sampled from a human donor with a solid tumor. Material for sequencing was blood. The CDR3 DNA reads as TGTGCCAGCAGTTATGATCCCGAGTACAATGAGCAGTTCTTC. This codes for CASSYDPEYNEQFF.